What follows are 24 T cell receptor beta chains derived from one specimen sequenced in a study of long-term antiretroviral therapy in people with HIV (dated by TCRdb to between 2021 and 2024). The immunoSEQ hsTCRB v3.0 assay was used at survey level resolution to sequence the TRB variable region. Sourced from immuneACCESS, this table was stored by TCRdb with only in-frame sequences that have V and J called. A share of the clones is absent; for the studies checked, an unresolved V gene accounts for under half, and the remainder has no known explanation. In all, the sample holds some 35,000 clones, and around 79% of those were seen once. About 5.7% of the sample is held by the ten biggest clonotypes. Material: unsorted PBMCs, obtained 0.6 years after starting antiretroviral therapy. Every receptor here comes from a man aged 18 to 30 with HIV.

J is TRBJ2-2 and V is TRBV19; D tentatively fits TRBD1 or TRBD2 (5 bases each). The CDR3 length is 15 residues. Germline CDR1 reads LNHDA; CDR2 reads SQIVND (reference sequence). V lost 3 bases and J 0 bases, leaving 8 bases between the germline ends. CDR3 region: CASSIGAANTGELFF. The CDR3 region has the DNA TGTGCCAGTAGTATCGGGGCAGCGAACACCGGGGAGCTGTTTTTT.

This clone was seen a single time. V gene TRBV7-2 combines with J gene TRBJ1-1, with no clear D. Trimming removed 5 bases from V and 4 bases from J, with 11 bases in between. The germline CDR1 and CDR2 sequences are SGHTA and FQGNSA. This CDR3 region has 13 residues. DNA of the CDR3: TGTGCCAGCAGCCCCCGCCGTCCCACTGAAGCTTTCTTT. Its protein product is CASSPRRPTEAFF.

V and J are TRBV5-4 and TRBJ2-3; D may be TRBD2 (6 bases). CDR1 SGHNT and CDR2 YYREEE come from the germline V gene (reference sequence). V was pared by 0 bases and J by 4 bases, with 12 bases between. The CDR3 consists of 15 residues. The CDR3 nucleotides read TGTGCCAGCAGCTTGGGGGAGGTAGGAGCAGATACGCAGTATTTT. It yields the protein CASSLGEVGADTQYF.

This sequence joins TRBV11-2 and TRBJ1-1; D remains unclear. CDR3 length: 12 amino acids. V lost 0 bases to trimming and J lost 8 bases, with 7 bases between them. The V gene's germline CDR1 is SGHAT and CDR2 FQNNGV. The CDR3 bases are TGTGCCAGCAGCTTAGATGTGAGAGAAGCTTTCTTT. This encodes CASSLDVREAFF. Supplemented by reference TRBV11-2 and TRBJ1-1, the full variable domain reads EAGVAQSPRYKIIEKRQSVAFWCNPISGHATLYWYQQILGQGPKLLIQFQNNGVVDDSQLPKDRFSAERLKGVDSTLKIQPAKLEDSAVYLCASSLDVREAFFGQGTRLTVV.

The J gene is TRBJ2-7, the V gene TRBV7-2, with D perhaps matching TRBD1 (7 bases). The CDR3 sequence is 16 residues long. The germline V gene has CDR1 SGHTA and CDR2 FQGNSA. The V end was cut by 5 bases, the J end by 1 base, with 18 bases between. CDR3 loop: CASSIIRGDRSYEQYF. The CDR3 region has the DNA TGTGCCAGCAGCATAATAAGGGGGGACAGATCCTACGAGCAGTACTTC. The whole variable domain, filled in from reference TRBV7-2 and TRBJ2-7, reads GAGVSQSPSNKVTEKGKDVELRCDPISGHTALYWYRQSLGQGLEFLIYFQGNSAPDKSGLPSDRFSAERTGGSVSTLTIQRTQQEDSAVYLCASSIIRGDRSYEQYFGPGTRLTVT.

In nucleotides, the CDR3 is TGTGCCAGCAGCAAGGAGGGGGGTGCCTACAATGAGCAGTTCTTC. This translates into CASSKEGGAYNEQFF. The chain couples TRBV21-1 to TRBJ2-1. TRBV21-1 is recorded as a pseudogene. This CDR3 spans 15 amino acids.

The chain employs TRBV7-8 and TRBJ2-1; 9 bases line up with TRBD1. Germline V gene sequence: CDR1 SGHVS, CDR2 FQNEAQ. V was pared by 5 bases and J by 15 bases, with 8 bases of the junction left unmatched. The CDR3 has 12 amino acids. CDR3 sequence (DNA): TGTGCCAGCAGCGAAGGACAGGGGTTACTGTTCTTC. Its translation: CASSEGQGLLFF.

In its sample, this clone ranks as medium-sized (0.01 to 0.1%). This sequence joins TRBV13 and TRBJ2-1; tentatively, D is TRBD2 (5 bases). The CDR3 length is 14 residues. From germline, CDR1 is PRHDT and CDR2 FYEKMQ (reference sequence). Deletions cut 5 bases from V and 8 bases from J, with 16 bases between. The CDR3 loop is CASSLLGSIYEQFF. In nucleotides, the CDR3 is TGTGCCAGCAGCCTCCTAGGGAGTATCTATGAGCAGTTCTTC. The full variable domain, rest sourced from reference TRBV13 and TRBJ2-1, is AAGVIQSPRHLIKEKRETATLKCYPIPRHDTVYWYQQGPGQDPQFLISFYEKMQSDKGSIPDRFSAQQFSDYHSELNMSSLELGDSALYFCASSLLGSIYEQFFGPGTRLTVL.

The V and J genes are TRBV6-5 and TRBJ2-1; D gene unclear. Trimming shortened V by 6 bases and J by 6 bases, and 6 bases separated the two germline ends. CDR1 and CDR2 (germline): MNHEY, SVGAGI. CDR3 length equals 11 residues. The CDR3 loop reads CASSRFNEQFF. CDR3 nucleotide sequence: TGTGCCAGCAGCCGGTTCAATGAGCAGTTCTTC.

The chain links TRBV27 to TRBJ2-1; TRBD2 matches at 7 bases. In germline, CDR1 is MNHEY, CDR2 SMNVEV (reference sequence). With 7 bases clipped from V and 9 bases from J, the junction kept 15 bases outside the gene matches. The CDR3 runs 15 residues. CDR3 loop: CASTGGSKKMGEQFF. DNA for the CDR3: TGTGCCAGCACCGGGGGGAGTAAAAAAATGGGTGAGCAGTTCTTC.

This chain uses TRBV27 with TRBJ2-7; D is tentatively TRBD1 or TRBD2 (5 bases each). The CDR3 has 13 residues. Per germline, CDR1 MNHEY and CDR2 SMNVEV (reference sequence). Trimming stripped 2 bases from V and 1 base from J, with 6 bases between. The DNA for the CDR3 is TGTGCCAGCAGTTTAGGGGGTTCCTACGAGCAGTACTTC. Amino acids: CASSLGGSYEQYF.

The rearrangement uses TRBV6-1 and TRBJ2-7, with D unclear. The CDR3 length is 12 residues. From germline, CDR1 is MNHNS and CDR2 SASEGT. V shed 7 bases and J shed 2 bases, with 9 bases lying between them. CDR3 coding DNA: TGTGCCAGCAAGACTCTTCCCTACGAGCAGTACTTC. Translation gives CASKTLPYEQYF.

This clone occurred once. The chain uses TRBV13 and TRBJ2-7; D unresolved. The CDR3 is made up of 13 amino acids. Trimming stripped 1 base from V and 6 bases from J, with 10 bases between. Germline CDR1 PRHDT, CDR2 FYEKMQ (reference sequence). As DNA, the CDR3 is TGTGCCAGCAGCTTAGAACGTGAGCTCGAGCAGTACTTC. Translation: CASSLERELEQYF.

CDR3 nucleotides: TGTGCCAGCAGCGTAGGGACTAGCGGGAACAATGAGCAGTTCTTC. Translating it yields CASSVGTSGNNEQFF. V is TRBV9 and J is TRBJ2-1; 12 positions match TRBD2. This CDR3 spans 15 amino acids. V lost 0 bases and J lost 5; bases outside the gene matches: 0. Looked up from germline, CDR1 is SGDLS and CDR2 is YYNGEE. Looking up the rest from reference TRBV9 and TRBJ2-1 gives the full variable domain: DSGVTQTPKHLITATGQRVTLRCSPRSGDLSVYWYQQSLDQGLQFLIQYYNGEERAKGNILERFSAQQFPDLHSELNLSSLELGDSALYFCASSVGTSGNNEQFFGPGTRLTVL.

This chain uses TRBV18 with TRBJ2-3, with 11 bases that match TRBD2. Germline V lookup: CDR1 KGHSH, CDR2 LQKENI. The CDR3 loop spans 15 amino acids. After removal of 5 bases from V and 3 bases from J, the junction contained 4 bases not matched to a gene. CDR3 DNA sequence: TGTGCCAGCTCAACCCTAGCGGGAGGTACAGATACGCAGTATTTT. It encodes CASSTLAGGTDTQYF.

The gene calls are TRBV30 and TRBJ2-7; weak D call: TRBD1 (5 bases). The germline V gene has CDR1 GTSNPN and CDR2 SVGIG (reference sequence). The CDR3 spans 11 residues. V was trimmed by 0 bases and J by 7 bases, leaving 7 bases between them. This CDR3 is CAWSVKGEQYF. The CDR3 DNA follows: TGTGCCTGGAGTGTAAAGGGGGAGCAGTACTTC.

The CDR3 DNA reads as TGTGCCAGCAAGGCGCTGAGAGGGACTGAAGCTTTCTTT. This encodes CASKALRGTEAFF. The V gene is TRBV28, the J gene TRBJ1-1; D not certain. Germline loops: CDR1 MDHEN, CDR2 SYDVKM. This CDR3 contains 13 residues. V was shortened by 7 bases and J by 5 bases, with 14 bases between the two germline ends.

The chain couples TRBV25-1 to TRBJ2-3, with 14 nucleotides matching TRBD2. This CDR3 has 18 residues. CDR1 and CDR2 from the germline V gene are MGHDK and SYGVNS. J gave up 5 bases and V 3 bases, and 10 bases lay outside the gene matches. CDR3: CASSDSRTSGRIKDTQYF. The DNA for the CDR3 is TGTGCCAGCAGTGACTCCCGGACTAGCGGGAGGATAAAAGATACGCAGTATTTT.

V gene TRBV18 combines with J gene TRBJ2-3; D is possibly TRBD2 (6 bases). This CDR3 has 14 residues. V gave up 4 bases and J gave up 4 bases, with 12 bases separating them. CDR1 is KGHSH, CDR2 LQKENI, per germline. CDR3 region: CASSLRERADTQYF. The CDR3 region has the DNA TGTGCCAGCTCACTACGGGAGAGGGCAGATACGCAGTATTTT.

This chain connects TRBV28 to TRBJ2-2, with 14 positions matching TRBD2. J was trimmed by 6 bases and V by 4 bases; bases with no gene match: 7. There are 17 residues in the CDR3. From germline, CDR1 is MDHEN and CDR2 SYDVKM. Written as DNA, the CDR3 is TGTGCCAGCAGTTCCCCTTTGGGACTAGCGGGAGCCGGGGAGCTGTTTTTT. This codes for CASSSPLGLAGAGELFF.

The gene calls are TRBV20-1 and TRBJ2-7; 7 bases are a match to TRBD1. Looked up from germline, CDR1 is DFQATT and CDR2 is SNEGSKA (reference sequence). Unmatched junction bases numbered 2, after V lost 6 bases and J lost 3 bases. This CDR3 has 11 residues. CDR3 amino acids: CSARTGYEQYF. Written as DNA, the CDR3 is TGCAGTGCCCGGACAGGCTACGAGCAGTACTTC.

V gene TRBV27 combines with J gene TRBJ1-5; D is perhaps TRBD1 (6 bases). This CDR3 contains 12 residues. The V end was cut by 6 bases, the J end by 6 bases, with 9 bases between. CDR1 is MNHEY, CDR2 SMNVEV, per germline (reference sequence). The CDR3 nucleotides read TGTGCCAGCAGCTCGGGGGCTCAGCCCCAGCATTTT. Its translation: CASSSGAQPQHF.

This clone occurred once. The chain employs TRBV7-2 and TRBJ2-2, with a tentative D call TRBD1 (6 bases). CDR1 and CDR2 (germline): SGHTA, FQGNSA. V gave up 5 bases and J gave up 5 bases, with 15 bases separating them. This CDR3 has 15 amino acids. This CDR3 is CASSPPGARTGELFF. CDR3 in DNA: TGTGCCAGCAGCCCTCCAGGGGCGAGGACCGGGGAGCTGTTTTTT.

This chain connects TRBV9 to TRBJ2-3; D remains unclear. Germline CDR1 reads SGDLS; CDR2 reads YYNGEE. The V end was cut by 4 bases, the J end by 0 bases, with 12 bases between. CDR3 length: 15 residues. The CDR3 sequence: CASSPHYLSTDTQYF. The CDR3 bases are TGTGCCAGCAGCCCCCACTACCTAAGCACAGATACGCAGTATTTT.